The subject of this entry is one TCR beta chain. The antigen is unknown. TCRdb's table, derived via immunoSEQ multiplex PCR, lists solely in-frame clones and lacks some. This repertoire shows 90,000 to 120,000 clones, about 87% found once; its top ten account for less than 3.5%. This sample is drawn from a study of T cell responses to AZD1222 COVID-19 vaccine. Points from the study as a whole: A mostly white British donor set with more females was recruited, and clonal diversity was possibly underestimated.

Looked up from germline, CDR1 is LGHNA and CDR2 is YSLEER. Between the trimmed V and J ends, which lost 2 bases and 6 bases, there was a span of 16 bases. The CDR3 sequence is 15 residues long. Specimen: peripheral blood, collected on day 0 of AZD1222 vaccination. The chain joins TRBV4-3 to TRBJ1-1, with D possibly being TRBD1 (5 bases). This sequence originates from an adult in good health. The CDR3 region is CASSQRAGGTSEAFF. Here the CDR3 DNA reads TGCGCCAGCAGCCAAAGGGCCGGGGGGACTTCTGAAGCTTTCTTT.